The 18 T cell receptor beta chains in this list originate from one sample, sequenced in a study of OX40 agonist ivuxolimab in advanced cancers. Libraries were prepared by immunoSEQ multiplex PCR; TCRdb keeps only in-frame clonotypes and omits some of them. The sample has 25,000 to 35,000 clones, approximately 84% seen once; the top ten hold 22%. The sequences come from CD4+ or CD8+ T cells sorted from blood, collected in a trial of the OX40 agonist ivuxolimab. The receptors shown here come from an adult with an advanced solid tumor such as melanoma, head and neck, liver or kidney cancer.

This clone was seen a handful of times. The V gene is TRBV2, the J gene TRBJ2-5; D unclear. Germline CDR1 reads SNHLY; CDR2 reads FYNNEI. V lost 2 bases to trimming and J lost 5 bases, with 9 bases between them. This CDR3 has 13 amino acids. For the CDR3, the DNA is TGTGCCAGCAGTGAATTAGAGAGCGAGACCCAGTACTTC. Translating it yields CASSELESETQYF.

This rearrangement joins TRBV19 to TRBJ2-1, with 8 nucleotides matching TRBD1. V shed 4 bases and J 0 bases; nucleotides not matched to a gene: 14. The V gene's germline CDR1 is LNHDA and CDR2 SQIVND (reference sequence). The CDR3 length is 19 residues. The CDR3 region is CASSRDRPRDYFSYNEQFF. CDR3 nucleotide sequence: TGTGCCAGTAGTAGGGACAGGCCTCGGGATTATTTCTCCTACAATGAGCAGTTCTTC.

The chain is built from TRBV7-9 and TRBJ1-2; 7 bases agree with TRBD1. Trimming at V came to 5 bases and at J to 7 bases, leaving 7 bases not matched to a gene. Per germline, CDR1 SEHNR and CDR2 FQNEAQ (reference sequence). The CDR3 is 13 amino acids. CDR3 sequence reads: CASSGRQGGGYTF. The CDR3 DNA follows: TGTGCCAGCAGCGGAAGGCAGGGGGGTGGCTACACCTTC. Drawing the rest from reference TRBV7-9 and TRBJ1-2, the complete variable domain is DTGVSQNPRHKITKRGQNVTFRCDPISEHNRLYWYRQTLGQGPEFLTYFQNEAQLEKSRLLSDRFSAERPKGSFSTLEIQRTEQGDSAMYLCASSGRQGGGYTFGSGTRLTVV.

The CDR3 reads CATSREGSNYEQYF. In nucleotides, the CDR3 is TGTGCCACCAGCAGAGAAGGGAGCAACTACGAGCAGTACTTC. The V call is TRBV15, the J call TRBJ2-7; D may be TRBD2 (5 bases). The germline V gene encodes CDR1 LNHNV and CDR2 YYDKDF (reference sequence). The CDR3 loop spans 14 amino acids. The V gene lost 0 bases and the J gene lost 3 bases, with 9 bases spanning the gap. Full variable domain (outside the CDR3, taken from reference TRBV15 and TRBJ2-7): DAMVIQNPRYQVTQFGKPVTLSCSQTLNHNVMYWYQQKSSQAPKLLFHYYDKDFNNEADTPDNFQSRRPNTSFCFLDIRSPGLGDTAMYLCATSREGSNYEQYFGPGTRLTVT.

The table lists this clone with a count of one. The CDR3 coding sequence is TGTGCCAGCAGCTTATCAACAGGAACTGGTCTCTACGAGCAGTACTTC. This translates into CASSLSTGTGLYEQYF. The chain has TRBV7-9 and TRBJ2-7; D possibly corresponds to TRBD1 (5 bases). The V end lost 2 bases, the J end lost 3 bases, and 17 bases lay between the germline ends. The CDR3 has 16 residues. Per germline, CDR1 SEHNR and CDR2 FQNEAQ (reference sequence).

This clone came up a few times. Its ends do not fully match the called genes, so a read error is possible. The chain combines TRBV7-9 with TRBJ2-7; 7 nucleotides line up with TRBD2. The V gene's germline CDR1 is SEHNR and CDR2 FQNEAQ (reference sequence). This CDR3 has 11 amino acids. In DNA, the CDR3 is TGTGCCAGCAGCCAGGCGAAGGGACTATTATTC. Residues: CASSQAKGLLF.

The gene calls are TRBV21-1 and TRBJ1-3; the DNA was not used to check the table's D call, TRBD1. TRBV21-1 is described as a pseudogene. The CDR3 loop spans 16 amino acids. Written as DNA, the CDR3 is TGTGCCAGCGGGGGGACAGAGAGATTCTCTGGAAACACCATATATTTT. Protein sequence: CASGGTERFSGNTIYF.

The V and J genes are TRBV11-1 and TRBJ2-5; no clear D gene. The CDR3 covers 16 residues. V was trimmed by 0 bases and J by 4 bases, leaving 15 bases between them. CDR1 and CDR2 (germline): SGHAT, FQDESV (reference sequence). CDR3 DNA: TGTGCCAGCAGCTTAGCCCATTATACTGCTGGAGAGACCCAGTACTTC. Translation gives CASSLAHYTAGETQYF.

Within the sample, this clone is medium-sized. The CDR3 region has the DNA TGTGCCTGGAGTGATGCTTTGCGATATGGCTACACCTTC. As protein: CAWSDALRYGYTF. The V and J genes are TRBV30 and TRBJ1-2; D is ambiguous. This CDR3 contains 13 residues. V lost 1 base and J lost 5, with 11 bases in between. The germline V gene encodes CDR1 GTSNPN and CDR2 SVGIG (reference sequence).

The chain carries TRBV29-1 and TRBJ2-7, with D maybe TRBD2 (5 bases). Germline V gene sequence: CDR1 SQVTM, CDR2 ANQGSEA. The CDR3 runs to 15 residues. V shed 5 bases and J shed 4 bases, with 21 bases lying between them. DNA of the CDR3: TGCAGCGTTACGACCGACGGACTGGACGCTTACGAGCAGTACTTC. It encodes CSVTTDGLDAYEQYF.

V and J are TRBV6-1 and TRBJ2-7; 11 bases agree with TRBD1. This CDR3 is built from 15 residues. Per germline, CDR1 MNHNS and CDR2 SASEGT. J lost 3 bases, V lost 5 bases, and 6 bases had no gene match. For the CDR3, the DNA is TGTGCCAGCAGTAGTGCCGGGACAGGGGGCTACGAGCAGTACTTC. Protein: CASSSAGTGGYEQYF.

This clone was picked up a small number of times. The chain recombines TRBV2 with TRBJ2-7; D is undetermined. Trimming shortened V by 2 bases and J by 4 bases, and 0 bases separated the two germline ends. Germline V gene sequence: CDR1 SNHLY, CDR2 FYNNEI. The CDR3 loop spans 10 amino acids. CDR3 sequence: CASSEYEQYF. In DNA form, the CDR3 reads TGTGCCAGCAGTGAATACGAGCAGTACTTC.

In this sample, this clone turned up once. V and J are TRBV13 and TRBJ2-1, with 9 nucleotides matching TRBD2. Trimming took 0 bases from V and 4 from J; bases not matched to a gene: 4. Germline V CDR1 and CDR2: PRHDT, FYEKMQ (reference sequence). This CDR3 is built from 16 residues. The CDR3 coding sequence is TGTGCCAGCAGCTTAGGCCGTAGCGGGAGTTACAATGAGCAGTTCTTC. Amino acids: CASSLGRSGSYNEQFF.

The chain combines TRBV4-1 with TRBJ1-5, with D possibly being TRBD1 (6 bases). Germline values: CDR1 MGHRA, CDR2 YSYEKL. Trimming pared 0 bases from V and 0 bases from J, leaving 9 bases between. CDR3 length equals 16 residues. In DNA form, the CDR3 reads TGCGCCAGCAGCCAAGAGGACAGAGGTAGCAATCAGCCCCAGCATTTT. It codes for CASSQEDRGSNQPQHF.

V is TRBV4-3 and J is TRBJ2-1; TRBD1 might be the D (6 bases). The CDR3 runs to 16 residues. The germline CDR1 and CDR2 sequences are LGHNA and YSLEER. Between the trimmed V and J ends, which lost 1 base and 8 bases, there was a span of 18 bases. The CDR3 DNA follows: TGCGCCAGCAGCCAAGCTCGTGGACAGTTGAATGATGAGCAGTTCTTC. Amino acids: CASSQARGQLNDEQFF.

This sequence joins TRBV7-3 and TRBJ1-1, with TRBD1 identical over 9 bases. This CDR3 is 12 amino acids long. Trimming removed 5 bases from V and 7 bases from J; junction bases left unmatched: 2. Germline V gives CDR1 SGHTA, CDR2 FQGTGA. The CDR3 bases are TGTGCCAGCAGCCTGACAGGGGGTGAAGCTTTCTTT. Its protein is CASSLTGGEAFF.

The gene calls are TRBV7-3 and TRBJ2-1, with D unclear. Germline V lookup: CDR1 SGHTA, CDR2 FQGTGA. The germline V and J ends were trimmed by 0 bases and 10 bases, with 10 bases remaining between them. The CDR3 has 13 residues. CDR3 bases: TGTGCCAGCAGCTTAACGTTGGGCGGAGAGCAGTTCTTC. Its protein is CASSLTLGGEQFF.

This sequence joins TRBV5-4 and TRBJ1-1; D gene unclear. Germline CDR1 is SGHNT and CDR2 is YYREEE (reference sequence). Trimming stripped 4 bases from V and 3 bases from J, with 10 bases between. This CDR3 has 13 residues. CDR3 in DNA: TGTGCCAGCAGCCTGGGGAGGGACACTGAAGCTTTCTTT. This codes for CASSLGRDTEAFF.